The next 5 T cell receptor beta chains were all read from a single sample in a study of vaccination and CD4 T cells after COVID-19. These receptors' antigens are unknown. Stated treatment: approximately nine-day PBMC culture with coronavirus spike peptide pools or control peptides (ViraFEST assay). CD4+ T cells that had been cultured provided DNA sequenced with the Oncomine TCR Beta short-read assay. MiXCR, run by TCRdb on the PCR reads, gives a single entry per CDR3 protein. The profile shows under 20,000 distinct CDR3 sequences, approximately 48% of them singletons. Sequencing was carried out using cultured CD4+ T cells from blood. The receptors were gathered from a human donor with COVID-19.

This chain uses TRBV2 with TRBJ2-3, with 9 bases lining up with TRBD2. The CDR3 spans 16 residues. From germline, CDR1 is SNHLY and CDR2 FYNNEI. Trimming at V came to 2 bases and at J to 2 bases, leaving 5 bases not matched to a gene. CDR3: CASSETASGDTDTQYF. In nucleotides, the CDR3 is TGTGCCAGCAGTGAAACGGCTAGCGGGGACACAGATACGCAGTATTTT.

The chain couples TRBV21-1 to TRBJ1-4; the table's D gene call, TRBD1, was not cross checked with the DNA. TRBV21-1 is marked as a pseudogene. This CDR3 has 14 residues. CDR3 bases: TGTGCCAGCAGCAGAGGACAGGAGGCGAGAAAACTGTTTTTT. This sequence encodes CASSRGQEARKLFF.

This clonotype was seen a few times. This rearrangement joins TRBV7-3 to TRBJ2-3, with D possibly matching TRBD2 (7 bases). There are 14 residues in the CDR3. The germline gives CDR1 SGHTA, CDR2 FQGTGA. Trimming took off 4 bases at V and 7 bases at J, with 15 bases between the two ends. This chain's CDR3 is CASSSSGGGHTQYF. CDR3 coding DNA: TGTGCCAGCAGCTCGTCGGGGGGCGGGCATACGCAGTATTTT.

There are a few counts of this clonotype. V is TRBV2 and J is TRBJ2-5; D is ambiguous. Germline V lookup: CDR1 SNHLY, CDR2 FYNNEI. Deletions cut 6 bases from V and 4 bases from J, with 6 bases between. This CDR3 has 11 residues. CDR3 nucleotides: TGTGCCAGCAGGGTTGTAGAGACCCAGTACTTC. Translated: CASRVVETQYF.

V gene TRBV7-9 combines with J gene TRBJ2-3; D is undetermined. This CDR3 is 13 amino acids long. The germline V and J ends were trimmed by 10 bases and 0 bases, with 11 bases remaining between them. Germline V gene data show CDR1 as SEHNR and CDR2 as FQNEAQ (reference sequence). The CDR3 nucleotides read TGTGCCACCCCCCAGACTAGCACAGATACGCAGTATTTT. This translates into CATPQTSTDTQYF.